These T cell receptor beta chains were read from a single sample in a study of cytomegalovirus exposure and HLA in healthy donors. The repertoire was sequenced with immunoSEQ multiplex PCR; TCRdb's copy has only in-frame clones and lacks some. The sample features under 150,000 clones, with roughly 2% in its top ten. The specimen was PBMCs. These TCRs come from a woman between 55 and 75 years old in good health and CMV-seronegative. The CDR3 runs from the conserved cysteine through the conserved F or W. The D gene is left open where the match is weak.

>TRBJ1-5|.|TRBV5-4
TGTGCCAGCAGCATAACGGGGAGGGAAGGGCCCCAGCATTTT
CASSITGREGPQHF
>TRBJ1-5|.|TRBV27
TGTGCCAGCAGTAGGGGGTATAGCAATCAGCCCCAGCATTTT
CASSRGYSNQPQHF
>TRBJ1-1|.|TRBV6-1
TGTGCCAGCAGTGATCCGGGGAGGCCCACTGAAGCTTTCTTT
CASSDPGRPTEAFF
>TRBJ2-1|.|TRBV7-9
TGTGCCAGCAGCTTAGACTTAGCTCTCAATGAGCAGTTCTTC
CASSLDLALNEQFF
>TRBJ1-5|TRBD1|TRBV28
TGTGCCAGCAGGCGACAGGGGGGGGGCAATCAGCCCCAGCATTTT
CASRRQGGGNQPQHF
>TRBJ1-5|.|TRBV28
TGTGCCAGCAGGTACAGGGTAAGTCAGCCCCAGCATTTT
CASRYRVSQPQHF
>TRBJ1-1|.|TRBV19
TGTGCCAGTGCTATCTCGATGAACACTGAAGCTTTCTTT
CASAISMNTEAFF
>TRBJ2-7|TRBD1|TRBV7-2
TGTGCCAGCAGCCCAACGGCCAGGGGGCACGTCGCCTACGAGCAGTACTTC
CASSPTARGHVAYEQYF
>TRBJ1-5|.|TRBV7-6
TGTGCCAGCAGTTTGGGCGCGGGGGCTAGCAATCAGCCCCAGCATTTT
CASSLGAGASNQPQHF
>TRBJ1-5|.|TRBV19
TGTGCCAGTAGTATAGGCGGGGGCACTCAGCCCCAGCATTTT
CASSIGGGTQPQHF
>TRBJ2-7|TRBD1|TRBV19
TGTGCCAGTAGTAACGGACAGGGGTACGAGCAGTACTTC
CASSNGQGYEQYF
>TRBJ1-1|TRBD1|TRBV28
TGTGCCAGCAGTTTCCAACAGGGGTCAACTGAAGCTTTCTTT
CASSFQQGSTEAFF
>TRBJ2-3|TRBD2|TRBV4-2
TGTGCCAGCAGCCCGGGGACTAGCGGCTCTAGCACAGATACGCAGTATTTT
CASSPGTSGSSTDTQYF
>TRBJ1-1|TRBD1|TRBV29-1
TGCAGCGTTGAGGGGTGGACAGGGTTGGAGACTGAAGCTTTCTTT
CSVEGWTGLETEAFF
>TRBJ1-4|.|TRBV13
TGTGCCAGCAGCAACCTTCGGACAGCCGGAGGTGAAAAACTGTTTTTT
CASSNLRTAGGEKLFF
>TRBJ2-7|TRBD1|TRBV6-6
TGTGCCACGAAAAGCCCCGGGACAGGGGACTACGAGCAGTACTTC
CATKSPGTGDYEQYF
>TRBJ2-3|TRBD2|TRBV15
TGTGCCACCAGCAGAGGACTAGCGGCTCGCACAGATACGCAGTATTTT
CATSRGLAARTDTQYF